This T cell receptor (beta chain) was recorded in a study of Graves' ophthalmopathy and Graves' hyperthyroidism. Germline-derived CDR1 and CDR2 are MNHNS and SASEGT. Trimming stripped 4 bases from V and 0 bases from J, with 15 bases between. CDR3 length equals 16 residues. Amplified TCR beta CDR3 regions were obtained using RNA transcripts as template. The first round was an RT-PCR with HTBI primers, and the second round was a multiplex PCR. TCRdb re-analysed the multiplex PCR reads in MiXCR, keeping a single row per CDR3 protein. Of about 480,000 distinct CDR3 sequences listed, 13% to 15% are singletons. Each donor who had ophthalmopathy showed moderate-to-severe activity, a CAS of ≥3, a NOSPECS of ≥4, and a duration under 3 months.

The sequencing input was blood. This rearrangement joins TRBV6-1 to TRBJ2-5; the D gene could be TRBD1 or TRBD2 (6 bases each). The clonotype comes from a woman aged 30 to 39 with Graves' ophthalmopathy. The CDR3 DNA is TGTGCCAGCAGTGCGGGCGGAGGGGGGAACCAAGAGACCCAGTACTTC. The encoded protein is CASSAGGGGNQETQYF.